Listed below are T cell receptor beta chains from one sample, sequenced in a study of blood T cells in healthy people across ages. TCRdb fed the 5' RACE reads into MiXCR, producing one record per CDR3 protein. The sample yields about 600,000 distinct CDR3 sequences, less than 60% seen once. The source material was blood. These TCRs come from a man older than 75 in good health. The CDR3 runs from the conserved cysteine through the conserved F or W. The D gene is left open where the match is weak. Clone size appears in some rows only: once, few, many, or a class for an expanded clone.

size	D	V	J	DNA	CDR3
few	TRBD1	TRBV28	TRBJ1-2	TGTGCCAGCAGTTTGGGACAGGGGATCGGAGGCTACACCTTC	CASSLGQGIGGYTF
NA	NA	TRBV28	TRBJ2-4	TGTGCCAGCAGTGTCTTCCGGAACGATAACATTCAGTACTTC	CASSVFRNDNIQYF
few	TRBD2	TRBV7-3	TRBJ2-3	TGTGCCAGCAGCTTAACTAGCGGGGGGACCACAGATACGCAGTATTTT	CASSLTSGGTTDTQYF
NA	NA	TRBV5-1	TRBJ2-1	TGCGCCAGCAGCTTGGCCGCTACTGCCTCCTACAATGAGCAGTTCTTC	CASSLAATASYNEQFF
NA	NA	TRBV29-1	TRBJ1-5	TGCAGCGTTGAGGTGAGGGGCGGCAATCAGCCCCAGCATTTT	CSVEVRGGNQPQHF
NA	TRBD2	TRBV3-1	TRBJ2-1	TGTGCCAGCAGCCTCGGACTAGCGGGGGCCTCTTTCAATGAGCAGTTCTTC	CASSLGLAGASFNEQFF
NA	NA	TRBV2	TRBJ2-7	TGTGCCAGCAGTGATTACTTGGGCCCGTCGGCTGCCGAGCAGTACTTC	CASSDYLGPSAAEQYF
few	NA	TRBV25-1	TRBJ2-3	TGTGCCAGCATGCGGGATCCCACAGATACGCAGTATTTT	CASMRDPTDTQYF
NA	NA	TRBV20-1	TRBJ2-1	TGCAGTGCCGGCGGCGGACAGAAGAGATACAATGAGCAGTTCTTC	CSAGGGQKRYNEQFF
many	TRBD2	TRBV7-7	TRBJ2-3	TGTGCTAGCAGCGCCGGACTAGCTACAGATACGCAGTATTTT	CASSAGLATDTQYF
once	NA	TRBV20-1	TRBJ2-1	TGCAGTGCTAGAGATATGCGGGATTCTGAGGAGACCCAGTTCTTC	CSARDMRDSEETQFF
NA	NA	TRBV20-1	TRBJ2-7	TGCAGTGCCCCGCGACCGTCTACCTACGAGCAGTACTTC	CSAPRPSTYEQYF
NA	NA	TRBV6-2/TRBV6-3	TRBJ2-3	TGTGCCAGCAGTTACTCCAGCAGGGGCCTTGGAGATACGCAGTATTTT	CASSYSSRGLGDTQYF
few	NA	TRBV4-2	TRBJ2-3	TGTGCCAGCAGCCAAGATGTATCGGTGGGCGTGGGGGCCGATGTGGATACGCAGTATTTT	CASSQDVSVGVGADVDTQYF